The rows below give T cell receptor beta chains drawn from one sample of a study of cytomegalovirus exposure and HLA in healthy donors. Only in-frame clones appear in the TCRdb table, and some are missing; sequencing was by immunoSEQ multiplex PCR. The profile shows 150,000 to 200,000 clones, around three quarters of them singletons. The sample taken for sequencing was PBMCs. These TCRs come from a woman in her twenties or thirties in good health and CMV-seropositive. The CDR3 runs from the conserved cysteine through the conserved F or W. Each record gives: CDR3 DNA, CDR3 protein, J gene, V gene, clone size, CDR3 length, D gene. D genes are given only for firm matches. Clone size is shown for a subset of rows, as once, few, many or a class of expanded clone.

DNA: TGCAGCGTTCGAATACAGAGCTCCTACGAGCAGTACTTC
CDR3: CSVRIQSSYEQYF
J: TRBJ2-7
V: TRBV29-1
size: -
length: 13
D: -

DNA: TGTGCCAGCAGTTACAGCGAGTACACTGAAGCTTTCTTT
CDR3: CASSYSEYTEAFF
J: TRBJ1-1
V: TRBV6-5
size: -
length: 13
D: -

DNA: TGTTCCAGCAGCGGCCCCGGGGATTGGGCTTTCTTT
CDR3: CSSSGPGDWAFF
J: TRBJ1-1
V: TRBV7-9
size: -
length: 12
D: -

DNA: TGTGCCAGCAGCTTAGATGTAGGGCTAGCGGGAGCCGGGGAGCTGTTTTTT
CDR3: CASSLDVGLAGAGELFF
J: TRBJ2-2
V: TRBV7-2
size: -
length: 17
D: TRBD2

DNA: TGTGCCAGCAGTGCGGGCGGGAGCGGGGGGGCCAAGACCCAGTACTTC
CDR3: CASSAGGSGGAKTQYF
J: TRBJ2-5
V: TRBV6-1
size: -
length: 16
D: TRBD2

DNA: TGTGCCAGTAGTAAATTCGGTCACAGTTACGAGCAGTACTTC
CDR3: CASSKFGHSYEQYF
J: TRBJ2-7
V: TRBV19
size: -
length: 14
D: -

DNA: TGCAGCGTTGAATTTGGAGCAGGGTCCCGAAACACTGAAGCTTTCTTT
CDR3: CSVEFGAGSRNTEAFF
J: TRBJ1-1
V: TRBV29-1
size: -
length: 16
D: -

DNA: TGTGCCAGCATCCCCTCAAGGGGCCTGAACACTGAAGCTTTCTTT
CDR3: CASIPSRGLNTEAFF
J: TRBJ1-1
V: TRBV6-5
size: -
length: 15
D: -

DNA: TGTGCCAGCAGCCCCTTACAGGGACGCTACACCTTC
CDR3: CASSPLQGRYTF
J: TRBJ1-2
V: TRBV9
size: -
length: 12
D: -

DNA: TGTGCCAGCAGCCCCCAGGGGCAGGCAGATACGCAGTATTTT
CDR3: CASSPQGQADTQYF
J: TRBJ2-3
V: TRBV7-6
size: -
length: 14
D: -

DNA: TGTGCCAGCAGCTTGGGCCCAAGGAATGAGCAGTTCTTC
CDR3: CASSLGPRNEQFF
J: TRBJ2-1
V: TRBV11-3
size: -
length: 13
D: -

DNA: TGCGCCAGCGGTGTACTGACAGGGGACGAGCAGTACTTC
CDR3: CASGVLTGDEQYF
J: TRBJ2-7
V: TRBV10-2
size: -
length: 13
D: TRBD1

DNA: TGTGCCAGCAGCTTAGTTGGTAGCGGGAGCCCCTACGAGCAGTACTTC
CDR3: CASSLVGSGSPYEQYF
J: TRBJ2-7
V: TRBV7-2
size: -
length: 16
D: TRBD2

DNA: TGTGCCAGCAGACAGGGGGTGTCCGACACCGGGGAGCTGTTTTTT
CDR3: CASRQGVSDTGELFF
J: TRBJ2-2
V: TRBV7-6
size: -
length: 15
D: TRBD1

DNA: TGTGCCAGCAGCTCGCCGGGACTAGCGACTGGAAATACGCAGTATTTT
CDR3: CASSSPGLATGNTQYF
J: TRBJ2-3
V: TRBV7-9
size: -
length: 16
D: TRBD2

DNA: TGCGCCAGCAGCTTGCGCCCGGGGGGTGAGGGCTACACCTTC
CDR3: CASSLRPGGEGYTF
J: TRBJ1-2
V: TRBV5-1
size: -
length: 14
D: -

DNA: TGCGCCAGCAGCCTTTCAGGGTTGGGCACAGATACGCAGTATTTT
CDR3: CASSLSGLGTDTQYF
J: TRBJ2-3
V: TRBV4-3
size: -
length: 15
D: -

DNA: TGTGCCAGCAGCTTAGGACGAAGACAGGGTAAGAACGAGCAGTACTTC
CDR3: CASSLGRRQGKNEQYF
J: TRBJ2-7
V: TRBV7-8
size: -
length: 16
D: TRBD1

DNA: TGTGCCAGTAGTCACCTGGGACAGGGAATATACAATGAGCAGTTCTTC
CDR3: CASSHLGQGIYNEQFF
J: TRBJ2-1
V: TRBV19
size: -
length: 16
D: TRBD1

DNA: TGTGCCAGCAGCTCCCCGGCGGGAGACTCCTACAATGAGCAGTTCTTC
CDR3: CASSSPAGDSYNEQFF
J: TRBJ2-1
V: TRBV11-3
size: once
length: 16
D: TRBD2

DNA: TGCGCCAGCAGCCAAGATAAGGGGGGGTACGAGCAGTACTTC
CDR3: CASSQDKGGYEQYF
J: TRBJ2-7
V: TRBV4-3
size: -
length: 14
D: -

DNA: TGTGCCAGCAGCGTAGATGTCGTCCCAGATACGCAGTATTTT
CDR3: CASSVDVVPDTQYF
J: TRBJ2-3
V: TRBV9
size: -
length: 14
D: -

DNA: TGTGCCAGCAGTTTATTCGGTCTAGCGGGGAACACCGGGGAGCTGTTTTTT
CDR3: CASSLFGLAGNTGELFF
J: TRBJ2-2
V: TRBV27
size: -
length: 17
D: TRBD2

DNA: TGTGCCAGCAGCCTCTACAGGGATTCCAGCACTGAAGCTTTCTTT
CDR3: CASSLYRDSSTEAFF
J: TRBJ1-1
V: TRBV7-9
size: -
length: 15
D: -

DNA: TGTGCCAGTAGTTACACGGGAGAGAGCTCCTACGAGCAGTACTTC
CDR3: CASSYTGESSYEQYF
J: TRBJ2-7
V: TRBV19
size: -
length: 15
D: -

DNA: TGTGCCAGCAGAAAGACAGGGGGGGGCTACGAGCAGTACTTC
CDR3: CASRKTGGGYEQYF
J: TRBJ2-7
V: TRBV7-2
size: -
length: 14
D: TRBD1

DNA: TGTGCCAGCAGCCCTCGGACTAGCGGATACAATGAGCAGTTCTTC
CDR3: CASSPRTSGYNEQFF
J: TRBJ2-1
V: TRBV5-4
size: -
length: 15
D: TRBD2

DNA: TGTGCCAGAAGGCGGCAGGGCGGTAAAGCTTTCTTT
CDR3: CARRRQGGKAFF
J: TRBJ1-1
V: TRBV7-5
size: -
length: 12
D: -

DNA: TGCAGCGTTGTGGGTCGGGTGACAGATACGCAGTATTTT
CDR3: CSVVGRVTDTQYF
J: TRBJ2-3
V: TRBV29-1
size: -
length: 13
D: -

DNA: TGCGCCAGCAGCTTGTTTCGCGGTGGAGACACTGAAGCTTTCTTT
CDR3: CASSLFRGGDTEAFF
J: TRBJ1-1
V: TRBV5-1
size: -
length: 15
D: -

DNA: TGTGCCAGCAGCTTGGATGGGACAGCTAACTATGGCTACACCTTC
CDR3: CASSLDGTANYGYTF
J: TRBJ1-2
V: TRBV5-4
size: -
length: 15
D: TRBD1